This TCR beta chain emerged from a study of regulatory T cells in long-lasting Graves disease. The wider study: The definition of persistent Graves' disease was over 5 years of antithyroid drugs with positive TSH receptor antibodies.

A few counts support this clonotype. Its antigen remains unknown. A read error may produce the germline difference seen at one junction end. Building the TCR beta libraries relied on iRepertoire HTBI primers, and CDR3 regions underwent Arm-PCR. Authors' analysis steps: Throughout the samples, researchers identified 55 to 65 TRBV and roughly 13 TRBJ segments. One entry per CDR3 protein, called by TCRdb with MiXCR from the multiplex PCR reads. TCRdb's processing, not the authors', yielded these V and J calls. Here the sample spans approximately 400,000 distinct CDR3 sequences, less than 25% being singletons. General observations from the study: Persistent Graves' patients showed less TCR diversity than newly diagnosed patients showed.

The time point here: persistent/refractory GD, antithyroid drugs over 5 years with positive TRAb. PBMC RNA was the source of the TCR library. This CDR3 comprises 16 residues. From germline, CDR1 is MDHEN and CDR2 SYDVKM. The receptor was isolated from a female donor with Graves disease. Here the sequenced sample was peripheral blood mononuclear cells (PBMCs), taken when the disease was refractory, from a patient treated with antithyroid drugs. The V gene is TRBV28, the J gene TRBJ2-2, with TRBD2 matching over 7 bases. CDR3 sequence: CASKPDWGGSPGELFF. For the CDR3, the DNA is TGTGCCAGCAAACCCGACTGGGGCGGGAGCCCCGGGGAGCTATTTTTT.